A single sample is the source of the 25 T cell receptor beta chains below, sequenced in a study of blood T cell repertoires in COVID-19. Libraries were prepared by immunoSEQ multiplex PCR; TCRdb keeps only in-frame clonotypes and omits some of them. The sample lists about 430,000 clones; roughly 88% were seen once. Specimen: PBMCs or T cells enriched from blood (not recorded which). These receptors were obtained from a woman between 18 and 29 years old who had been exposed to COVID-19.

The gene calls are TRBV7-2 and TRBJ1-5; 9 bases map to TRBD1. This CDR3 region has 16 residues. CDR1 is SGHTA and CDR2 is FQGNSA in the germline V gene. Trimming cost V 4 bases and J 6 bases; bases outside gene matches: 10. CDR3 sequence: CASSSRTGDLAQPQHF. Here the CDR3 DNA reads TGTGCCAGCAGCTCGCGGACAGGGGATTTGGCTCAGCCCCAGCATTTT.

This chain uses TRBV6-5 with TRBJ2-1; TRBD2 agrees at 8 bases. Losses at the gene ends were 6 bases for V and 1 base for J; bases not matched to a gene: 5. CDR1 MNHEY and CDR2 SVGAGI come from the germline V gene. The CDR3 loop spans 15 amino acids. CDR3 loop: CASSPGTRSYNEQFF. CDR3 in DNA: TGTGCCAGCAGCCCCGGGACTAGGTCCTACAATGAGCAGTTCTTC.

V is TRBV4-2 and J is TRBJ1-5, with D possibly TRBD1 on 6 matching bases. Germline CDR1 is LGHNA and CDR2 is YNFKEQ. V was clipped by 5 bases and J by 1 base, with 15 bases between them. The CDR3 contains 16 residues. The CDR3 DNA reads as TGTGCCAGCAGCTCAATGGAGGGGGGGAGCAATCAGCCCCAGCATTTT. Its translation: CASSSMEGGSNQPQHF.

This clone was recorded only once. The chain couples TRBV7-6 to TRBJ1-3, with 7 bases matching TRBD1. The CDR3 is 17 amino acids. Per germline, CDR1 SGHVS and CDR2 FNYEAQ. Trimming took 4 bases from V and 0 from J; bases not matched to a gene: 9. The CDR3 sequence is CASSYSAGTVSGNTIYF. CDR3 nucleotide sequence: TGTGCCAGCAGCTACTCAGCCGGGACAGTCTCTGGAAACACCATATATTTT.

This sequence joins TRBV16 and TRBJ2-4, with D uncertain. The length of the CDR3 is 15 residues. The V gene's germline CDR1 is KGHSY and CDR2 FQNENV. Trimming stripped 3 bases from V and 0 bases from J, with 9 bases between. CDR3 region: CASSHASVAKNIQYF. CDR3 coding DNA: TGTGCCAGCAGCCATGCCAGTGTAGCCAAAAACATTCAGTACTTC.

The chain uses TRBV27 and TRBJ2-2; a weak D match, TRBD2 (6 bases). Trimming took off 6 bases at V and 5 bases at J, with 16 bases between the two ends. The CDR3 is made up of 15 amino acids. CDR1 is MNHEY and CDR2 is SMNVEV in the germline V gene (reference sequence). The CDR3 DNA sequence: TGTGCCAGCAGGGGACTGACTACAACTACCGGGGAGCTGTTTTTT. This sequence encodes CASRGLTTTTGELFF.

The V call is TRBV4-1, the J call TRBJ1-6; 7 bases fit TRBD1. Germline loops: CDR1 MGHRA, CDR2 YSYEKL. The J segment lost 7 bases and the V segment lost 4 bases, leaving 19 bases of the junction unmatched. CDR3 length: 19 residues. CDR3 sequence (DNA): TGCGCCAGCAGCCCCAGCGCAGGCATAGGACAGGCGAGAAATTCACCCCTCCACTTT. Residues: CASSPSAGIGQARNSPLHF.

The gene calls are TRBV19 and TRBJ2-7; TRBD1 might be the D (8 bases). The V gene's germline CDR1 is LNHDA and CDR2 SQIVND (reference sequence). The CDR3 sequence is 13 residues long. Trimming shortened V by 9 bases and J by 2 bases, and 14 bases separated the two germline ends. The CDR3 region has the DNA TGTGCCAGCGGGAGGACAGGGACCTACGAGCAGTACTTC. It yields the protein CASGRTGTYEQYF. Supplemented by reference TRBV19 and TRBJ2-7, the full variable domain reads DGGITQSPKYLFRKEGQNVTLSCEQNLNHDAMYWYRQDPGQGLRLIYYSQIVNDFQKGDIAEGYSVSREKKESFPLTVTSAQKNPTAFYLCASGRTGTYEQYFGPGTRLTVT.

The V call is TRBV5-1, the J call TRBJ2-2, with D possibly TRBD2 on 6 matching bases. V gave up 8 bases and J gave up 4 bases, with 12 bases separating them. From germline, CDR1 is SGHRS and CDR2 YFSETQ. The CDR3 runs to 13 residues. This CDR3 is CASYPGSTGELFF. The CDR3 region has the DNA TGCGCCAGTTACCCCGGGAGCACCGGGGAGCTGTTTTTT. Full variable domain (remainder filled in from reference TRBV5-1 and TRBJ2-2): KAGVTQTPRYLIKTRGQQVTLSCSPISGHRSVSWYQQTPGQGLQFLFEYFSETQRNKGNFPGRFSGRQFSNSRSEMNVSTLELGDSALYLCASYPGSTGELFFGEGSRLTVL.

This sequence joins TRBV11-2 and TRBJ2-4, with D perhaps matching TRBD2 (6 bases). Germline-derived CDR1 and CDR2 are SGHAT and FQNNGV. The CDR3 consists of 17 residues. Trimming stripped 6 bases from V and 1 base from J, with 19 bases between. CDR3 sequence reads: CASRTVWWRVAKNIQYF. As DNA, the CDR3 is TGTGCCAGCAGAACCGTGTGGTGGAGGGTGGCCAAAAACATTCAGTACTTC.

This chain connects TRBV28 to TRBJ1-2; D gene unclear. Germline loops: CDR1 MDHEN, CDR2 SYDVKM. This CDR3 region has 12 residues. Deletions cut 8 bases from V and 8 bases from J, with 15 bases between. CDR3 loop: CASRVGLRGYTF. CDR3 sequence (DNA): TGTGCCAGCCGCGTAGGATTGCGGGGCTACACCTTC.

The V call is TRBV7-7, the J call TRBJ2-1; TRBD2 agrees at 9 bases. The CDR3 runs to 16 residues. Germline assignment: CDR1 SSHAT and CDR2 FNYEAQ (reference sequence). With 1 base clipped from V and 8 bases from J, the junction kept 9 bases outside the gene matches. The CDR3 reads CASSLDTASGTHEQFF. CDR3 in DNA: TGTGCCAGCAGCTTAGATACGGCTAGCGGGACCCATGAGCAGTTCTTC.

The chain recombines TRBV14 with TRBJ2-3; D gene ambiguous. This CDR3 spans 13 amino acids. CDR1 SGHDN and CDR2 FVKESK come from the germline V gene. Between the trimmed V and J ends, which lost 0 bases and 10 bases, there was a span of 11 bases. CDR3 loop: CASSQDLLAAQYF. The CDR3 region has the DNA TGTGCCAGCAGCCAAGATCTTTTGGCGGCGCAGTATTTT.

In its sample, this clone was seen once. This chain connects TRBV14 to TRBJ1-4; TRBD1 aligns across 7 bases. CDR3 length: 16 amino acids. The germline CDR1 and CDR2 sequences are SGHDN and FVKESK. Trimming at V came to 4 bases and at J to 0 bases, leaving 5 bases not matched to a gene. The CDR3 loop reads CASSRGTEATNEKLFF. The CDR3 DNA reads as TGTGCCAGCAGCCGAGGGACAGAAGCAACTAATGAAAAACTGTTTTTT. The full variable domain, rest sourced from reference TRBV14 and TRBJ1-4, is EAGVTQFPSHSVIEKGQTVTLRCDPISGHDNLYWYRRVMGKEIKFLLHFVKESKQDESGMPNNRFLAERTGGTYSTLKVQPAELEDSGVYFCASSRGTEATNEKLFFGSGTQLSVL.

This clone was counted a single time. The chain combines TRBV29-1 with TRBJ1-4, with no clear D. This CDR3 is built from 12 residues. The V gene lost 0 bases and the J gene lost 12 bases, with 11 bases spanning the gap. The germline gives CDR1 SQVTM, CDR2 ANQGSEA. CDR3 bases: TGCAGCGTTGAAGATCGAGGCAGACAACTGTTTTTT. It translates to CSVEDRGRQLFF.

V is TRBV6-5 and J is TRBJ2-1; no reliable D call. The length of the CDR3 is 15 residues. V was clipped by 0 bases and J by 8 bases, with 14 bases between them. Looked up from germline, CDR1 is MNHEY and CDR2 is SVGAGI. The CDR3 DNA reads TGTGCCAGCAGTTACTCGGGTCCGGCAGGCTATGAGCAGTTCTTC. Its protein is CASSYSGPAGYEQFF.

The rearrangement links TRBV12-3 or TRBV12-4 to TRBJ1-2; D is ambiguous. Trimming took 9 bases from V and 4 from J, leaving 15 bases between them. CDR3 length equals 13 residues. The CDR3 sequence: CASGYTQPYGYTF. The CDR3 DNA reads as TGTGCCAGTGGTTATACACAGCCCTATGGCTACACCTTC.

J is TRBJ2-1 and V is TRBV13; D possibly corresponds to TRBD1 (6 bases). Trimming stripped 3 bases from V and 7 bases from J, with 22 bases between. CDR3 size: 17 residues. Germline lookup yields CDR1 PRHDT and CDR2 FYEKMQ (reference sequence). DNA for the CDR3: TGTGCCAGCAGCTTGGGGGTGGGTCACAGGGAAAGGAATGAGCAGTTCTTC. Translation: CASSLGVGHRERNEQFF.

The chain has TRBV19 and TRBJ2-5; D is perhaps TRBD1 (5 bases). V was trimmed by 4 bases and J by 0 bases, leaving 6 bases between them. The CDR3 runs to 13 residues. Germline V gene lookup returns CDR1 LNHDA and CDR2 SQIVND (reference sequence). CDR3 coding DNA: TGTGCCAGTAGTAGACAGTACCAAGAGACCCAGTACTTC. It codes for CASSRQYQETQYF. Full variable domain (remainder filled in from reference TRBV19 and TRBJ2-5): DGGITQSPKYLFRKEGQNVTLSCEQNLNHDAMYWYRQDPGQGLRLIYYSQIVNDFQKGDIAEGYSVSREKKESFPLTVTSAQKNPTAFYLCASSRQYQETQYFGPGTRLLVL.

The chain is built from TRBV25-1 and TRBJ2-7; 9 positions match TRBD1. The CDR3 spans 16 residues. Germline V CDR1 and CDR2: MGHDK, SYGVNS. Trimming took 5 bases from V and 0 from J; bases not matched to a gene: 8. CDR3: CASSLWGQGDSYEQYF. The DNA of the CDR3 is TGTGCCAGCAGTTTGTGGGGACAGGGTGACTCCTACGAGCAGTACTTC.

The V call is TRBV2, the J call TRBJ2-7, with TRBD2 matching 13 bases. Per germline, CDR1 SNHLY and CDR2 FYNNEI. Losses at the gene ends were 1 base for V and 3 bases for J; bases not matched to a gene: 6. The length of the CDR3 is 17 residues. CDR3 DNA: TGTGCCAGCAGTGAAGGGACCGGGACTAGCGGGATCTACGAGCAGTACTTC. This codes for CASSEGTGTSGIYEQYF.

This sequence joins TRBV4-2 and TRBJ2-1; D perhaps matches TRBD1 (5 bases). From germline, CDR1 is LGHNA and CDR2 YNFKEQ. This CDR3 has 13 residues. V lost 0 bases to trimming and J lost 10 bases, with 10 bases between them. CDR3 region: CASSQDRVGEQFF. Written as DNA, the CDR3 is TGTGCCAGCAGCCAAGACAGGGTCGGGGAGCAGTTCTTC.

This chain links TRBV6-4 with TRBJ2-7, with D tentatively TRBD1 (7 bases). Trimming took off 0 bases at V and 5 bases at J, with 38 bases between the two ends. The germline gives CDR1 MRHNA, CDR2 SNTAGT. The CDR3 has 23 amino acids. The CDR3, as DNA: TGTGCCAGCAGTGACTCGAAGGCTCGATGGAGGGGGCCCCTCCCACGGATTCGGGACGAGCAGTACTTC. Translating gives CASSDSKARWRGPLPRIRDEQYF.

The V gene is TRBV7-2, the J gene TRBJ2-3, with TRBD1 as a possible D gene (5 bases). The CDR3 is 19 amino acids. The V end lost 2 bases, the J end lost 0 bases, and 21 bases lay between the germline ends. Germline V gives CDR1 SGHTA, CDR2 FQGNSA. The CDR3 spells CASSLYAYQAGPSTDTQYF. CDR3 DNA: TGTGCCAGCAGCTTATACGCATACCAGGCAGGGCCGAGCACAGATACGCAGTATTTT.

A single count supports this clone. The chain links TRBV7-8 to TRBJ2-7, with TRBD2 matching 13 bases. CDR1 and CDR2 from the germline V gene are SGHVS and FQNEAQ. CDR3 size: 20 residues. Trimming took 4 bases from V and 0 from J; bases not matched to a gene: 15. The CDR3 is CASSSRGVGTSGTSSYEQYF. CDR3 coding DNA: TGTGCCAGCAGCTCGCGGGGGGTTGGGACTAGCGGGACTAGCTCCTACGAGCAGTACTTC.